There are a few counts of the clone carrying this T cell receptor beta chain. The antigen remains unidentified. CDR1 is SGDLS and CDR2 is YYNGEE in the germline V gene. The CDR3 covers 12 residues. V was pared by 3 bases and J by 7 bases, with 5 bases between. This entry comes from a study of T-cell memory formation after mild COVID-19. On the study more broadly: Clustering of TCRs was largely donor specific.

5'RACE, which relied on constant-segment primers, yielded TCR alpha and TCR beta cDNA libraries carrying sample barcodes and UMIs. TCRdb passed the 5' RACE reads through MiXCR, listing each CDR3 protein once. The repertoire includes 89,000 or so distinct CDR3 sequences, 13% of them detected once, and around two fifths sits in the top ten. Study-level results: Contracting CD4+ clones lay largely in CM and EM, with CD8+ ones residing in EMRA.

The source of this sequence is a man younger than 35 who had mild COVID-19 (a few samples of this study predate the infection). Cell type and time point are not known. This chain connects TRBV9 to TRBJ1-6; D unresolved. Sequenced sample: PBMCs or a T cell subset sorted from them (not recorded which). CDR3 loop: CASSGPNSPLHF. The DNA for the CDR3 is TGTGCCAGCAGCGGACCCAATTCACCCCTCCACTTT. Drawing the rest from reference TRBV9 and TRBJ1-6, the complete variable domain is DSGVTQTPKHLITATGQRVTLRCSPRSGDLSVYWYQQSLDQGLQFLIQYYNGEERAKGNILERFSAQQFPDLHSELNLSSLELGDSALYFCASSGPNSPLHFGNGTRLTVT.